Each of the 23 T cell receptor beta chains below was sequenced from the same sample in a study of T cell changes during pregnancy in multiple sclerosis. Some clones are missing from TCRdb's copy, which holds only in-frame ones; the method was immunoSEQ multiplex PCR. The table records under 60,000 clones, about 90% of them present only once. Sequencing used CD4+ T cells from peripheral blood mononuclear cells, obtained after pregnancy. The receptors stem from a female donor with multiple sclerosis, enrolled in a pregnancy study.

The rearrangement joins TRBV5-4 to TRBJ1-3; D is ambiguous. Per the germline V gene, CDR1 is SGHNT and CDR2 is YYREEE (reference sequence). This CDR3 region has 14 residues. V was cut by 1 base and J by 1 base, with 6 bases left in between. The CDR3 nucleotides are TGTGCCAGCAGCTTGAGCGGATCTGGAAACACCATATATTTT. It translates to CASSLSGSGNTIYF. Together with reference TRBV5-4 and TRBJ1-3, the CDR3 gives the full variable domain: ETGVTQSPTHLIKTRGQQVTLRCSSQSGHNTVSWYQQALGQGPQFIFQYYREEENGRGNFPPRFSGLQFPNYSSELNVNALELDDSALYLCASSLSGSGNTIYFGEGSWLTVV.

J is TRBJ1-6 and V is TRBV7-2, with a tentative D call TRBD1 (5 bases). Per the germline V gene, CDR1 is SGHTA and CDR2 is FQGNSA. The CDR3 runs to 14 residues. V shed 2 bases and J shed 11 bases, with 13 bases lying between them. CDR3 amino acids: CASSLTGGSPPLHF. In nucleotides, the CDR3 is TGTGCCAGCAGCTTAACTGGGGGGTCACCACCCCTCCACTTT.

V is TRBV5-4 and J is TRBJ2-1, with 8 bases aligning to TRBD2. The CDR3 runs to 15 residues. Germline V gives CDR1 SGHNT, CDR2 YYREEE (reference sequence). V lost 4 bases to trimming and J lost 8 bases; unmatched junction nucleotides: 11. As DNA, the CDR3 is TGTGCCAGCAGCCGTTGGGCGGGGGGCCGGGATGAGCAGTTCTTC. Its protein is CASSRWAGGRDEQFF. Complete variable domain (other parts from reference TRBV5-4 and TRBJ2-1): ETGVTQSPTHLIKTRGQQVTLRCSSQSGHNTVSWYQQALGQGPQFIFQYYREEENGRGNFPPRFSGLQFPNYSSELNVNALELDDSALYLCASSRWAGGRDEQFFGPGTRLTVL.

The J gene is TRBJ1-1, the V gene TRBV7-8; D ambiguous. Between the trimmed V and J ends, which lost 4 bases and 7 bases, there was a span of 13 bases. The germline CDR1 and CDR2 sequences are SGHVS and FQNEAQ. The CDR3 runs to 13 residues. The CDR3 nucleotides are TGTGCCAGCAGCTCTGATAGAATGAGTGAAGCTTTCTTT. The encoded protein is CASSSDRMSEAFF.

This sequence joins TRBV18 and TRBJ2-1; maybe TRBD1 (6 bases). The CDR3 totals 12 residues. Germline V lookup: CDR1 KGHSH, CDR2 LQKENI. With 6 bases removed from V and 6 bases from J, the gap between germline ends came to 9 bases. CDR3 in DNA: TGTGCCAGCTCCGACAGGACCAATGAGCAGTTCTTC. Encoded protein: CASSDRTNEQFF.

Turning to this clone: At one end, the junction sequence differs from germline, possibly due to a read error. The sample has other DNA sequences that encode this CDR3 too. The gene calls are TRBV7-9 and TRBJ1-6; 8 bases fit TRBD1. Germline assignment: CDR1 SEHNR and CDR2 FQNEAQ (reference sequence). This CDR3 contains 13 residues. The CDR3 region is CASSLDRGPPLHF. Written as DNA, the CDR3 is TGTGCCAGTAGCTTAGACAGGGGCCCACCCCTCCACTTT.

The chain is built from TRBV9 and TRBJ2-5; D may be TRBD1 (6 bases). Germline CDR1 reads SGDLS; CDR2 reads YYNGEE. Trimming removed 4 bases at V and 5 bases at J, with 12 bases between. The CDR3 contains 13 residues. The CDR3 DNA is TGTGCCAGCAGCAGTACAGGGTATGAGACCCAGTACTTC. Its translation: CASSSTGYETQYF. Filled out from reference TRBV9 and TRBJ2-5, the complete variable domain reads DSGVTQTPKHLITATGQRVTLRCSPRSGDLSVYWYQQSLDQGLQFLIQYYNGEERAKGNILERFSAQQFPDLHSELNLSSLELGDSALYFCASSSTGYETQYFGPGTRLLVL.

The CDR3 sequence: CAWSPTGVGYTF. CDR3 DNA sequence: TGTGCCTGGAGTCCCACAGGGGTCGGCTACACCTTC. This sequence joins TRBV30 and TRBJ1-2, with 7 bases fitting TRBD1. Germline V gene data show CDR1 as GTSNPN and CDR2 as SVGIG (reference sequence). The length of the CDR3 is 12 residues. V lost 2 bases, J lost 8 bases, and 5 bases stayed unmatched.

This sequence joins TRBV27 and TRBJ1-2; D unclear. This CDR3 region has 14 residues. V lost 1 base, J lost 1 base, and 7 bases lay in between. Germline CDR1 MNHEY, CDR2 SMNVEV (reference sequence). The CDR3 here is CASSLLNSNYGYTF. The CDR3 region has the DNA TGTGCCAGCAGTTTATTGAATAGTAACTATGGCTACACCTTC.

The V and J genes are TRBV4-3 and TRBJ1-2; TRBD1 matches 9 bases. CDR1 is LGHNA, CDR2 YSLEER, per germline. This CDR3 spans 13 amino acids. The J segment lost 8 bases and the V segment lost 6 bases, leaving 7 bases of the junction unmatched. The CDR3 is CASRKQGAGGYTF. Here the CDR3 DNA reads TGCGCCAGCAGGAAACAGGGGGCCGGGGGCTACACCTTC.

The gene calls are TRBV27 and TRBJ2-3; 11 bases are a match to TRBD2. Germline V gene sequence: CDR1 MNHEY, CDR2 SMNVEV (reference sequence). The CDR3 is 14 residues long. Trimming at V came to 6 bases and at J to 8 bases, leaving 7 bases not matched to a gene. The CDR3 is CASRRPGLAVTQYF. In DNA, the CDR3 is TGTGCCAGCAGAAGACCGGGACTAGCGGTTACGCAGTATTTT.

The rearrangement uses TRBV27 and TRBJ1-2; TRBD1 matches 7 bases. This CDR3 has 14 amino acids. The germline CDR1 and CDR2 sequences are MNHEY and SMNVEV (reference sequence). Germline trimming cut 5 bases from V and 3 bases from J; bases unmatched to any gene: 6. The chain's CDR3 is CASSMDRYDYGYTF. In DNA form, the CDR3 reads TGTGCCAGCAGTATGGACAGGTACGACTATGGCTACACCTTC.

The chain couples TRBV2 to TRBJ2-7; D may be TRBD2 (5 bases). The germline CDR1 and CDR2 sequences are SNHLY and FYNNEI. CDR3 length: 12 amino acids. V lost 7 bases to trimming and J lost 5 bases, with 12 bases between them. CDR3 coding DNA: TGTGCCAGCACCAGGAGAGGGAACGAGCAGTACTTC. Encoded protein: CASTRRGNEQYF.

Written as DNA, the CDR3 is TGTGCCAGCAGTGACTTTGGGACTACCAACACCGGGGAGCTGTTTTTT. It codes for CASSDFGTTNTGELFF. J is TRBJ2-2 and V is TRBV25-1; 7 bases agree with TRBD2. J lost 2 bases, V lost 3 bases, and 6 bases had no gene match. CDR3 length: 16 residues. Germline-derived CDR1 and CDR2 are MGHDK and SYGVNS. Looking up the rest from reference TRBV25-1 and TRBJ2-2 gives the full variable domain: EADIYQTPRYLVIGTGKKITLECSQTMGHDKMYWYQQDPGMELHLIHYSYGVNSTEKGDLSSESTVSRIRTEHFPLTLESARPSHTSQYLCASSDFGTTNTGELFFGEGSRLTVL.

The rearrangement links TRBV19 to TRBJ1-2; 7 bases agree with TRBD1. CDR3 size: 15 residues. The germline CDR1 and CDR2 sequences are LNHDA and SQIVND (reference sequence). The V and J ends lost 6 bases and 5 bases, in that order; junction bases with no gene match: 12. For the CDR3, the DNA is TGTGCCAGTAGGGAAACAGGGGCTAAATTTTATGGCTACACCTTC. It codes for CASRETGAKFYGYTF.

The chain couples TRBV7-2 to TRBJ1-3; D is unresolved. Germline CDR1 reads SGHTA; CDR2 reads FQGNSA. Trimming removed 4 bases at V and 4 bases at J, with 8 bases between. The CDR3 is 13 amino acids. For the CDR3, the DNA is TGTGCCAGCAGCTCACTTCCCGGAAACACCATATATTTT. Translated, it gives CASSSLPGNTIYF. The full variable domain, in which reference TRBV7-2 and TRBJ1-3 provide the parts outside the CDR3, is GAGVSQSPSNKVTEKGKDVELRCDPISGHTALYWYRQSLGQGLEFLIYFQGNSAPDKSGLPSDRFSAERTGGSVSTLTIQRTQQEDSAVYLCASSSLPGNTIYFGEGSWLTVV.

This clone was seen a handful of times. The V gene is TRBV2, the J gene TRBJ2-1; TRBD2 aligns across 13 bases. The CDR3 runs 17 residues. CDR1 is SNHLY and CDR2 is FYNNEI in the germline V gene. J lost 0 bases, V lost 7 bases, and 6 bases had no gene match. CDR3 amino acids: CASTLLAGGSSYNEQFF. CDR3 sequence (DNA): TGTGCCAGCACGTTACTAGCGGGGGGGAGCTCCTACAATGAGCAGTTCTTC. Using reference TRBV2 and TRBJ2-1 for the parts outside the CDR3, the full variable domain is EPEVTQTPSHQVTQMGQEVILRCVPISNHLYFYWYRQILGQKVEFLVSFYNNEISEKSEIFDDQFSVERPDGSNFTLKIRSTKLEDSAMYFCASTLLAGGSSYNEQFFGPGTRLTVL.

This clone was seen only once. This chain uses TRBV15 with TRBJ1-5; no definite D call. The germline gives CDR1 LNHNV, CDR2 YYDKDF (reference sequence). The CDR3 totals 15 residues. The V gene lost 1 base and the J gene lost 2 bases, with 9 bases spanning the gap. The CDR3 sequence: CATSRAGQGNQPQHF. As DNA, the CDR3 is TGTGCCACCAGCAGAGCTGGGCAGGGCAATCAGCCCCAGCATTTT.

The rearrangement joins TRBV5-5 to TRBJ2-6; no firm D call. The CDR3 extends over 16 amino acids. CDR1 and CDR2 from the germline V gene are SGHKS and YYEKEE (reference sequence). V shed 0 bases and J shed 0 bases, with 7 bases lying between them. CDR3 residues: CASSLDSLSGANVLTF. CDR3 sequence (DNA): TGTGCCAGCAGCTTGGACAGCCTCTCTGGGGCCAACGTCCTGACTTTC.

J is TRBJ2-7 and V is TRBV11-1, with D perhaps matching TRBD1 (5 bases). CDR1 and CDR2 from the germline V gene are SGHAT and FQDESV (reference sequence). This CDR3 is built from 12 residues. Trimming cost V 5 bases and J 4 bases, with 9 bases left between them. CDR3 sequence (DNA): TGTGCCAGCAGCCGCGACAGATACGAGCAGTACTTC. It encodes CASSRDRYEQYF.

This clone was seen a single time. The chain carries TRBV7-8 and TRBJ1-1; no definite D call. The CDR3 sequence is 14 residues long. The germline CDR1 and CDR2 sequences are SGHVS and FQNEAQ. V was cut by 1 base and J by 1 base, with 7 bases left in between. The CDR3 nucleotides read TGTGCCAGCAGCTTAGTTGCGGGGAACACTGAAGCTTTCTTT. Its protein product is CASSLVAGNTEAFF. Combining the CDR3 with reference TRBV7-8 and TRBJ1-1 gives the whole variable domain GAGVSQSPRYKVAKRGQDVALRCDPISGHVSLFWYQQALGQGPEFLTYFQNEAQLDKSGLPSDRFFAERPEGSVSTLKIQRTQQEDSAVYLCASSLVAGNTEAFFGQGTRLTVV.

The genes are TRBV19 and TRBJ1-5; D is possibly TRBD1 (5 bases). Germline V lookup: CDR1 LNHDA, CDR2 SQIVND (reference sequence). This CDR3 has 18 residues. The V end lost 6 bases, the J end lost 0 bases, and 21 bases lay between the germline ends. The CDR3 region has the DNA TGTGCCAGTAGCCATAGGTCGCAGGGCCCGATTAGCAATCAGCCCCAGCATTTT. Its translation is CASSHRSQGPISNQPQHF.

V is TRBV10-3 and J is TRBJ2-6; the match to TRBD1 covers 8 bases. This CDR3 has 17 amino acids. V lost 0 bases and J lost 2; bases outside the gene matches: 3. Germline-derived CDR1 and CDR2 are ENHRY and SYGVKD. CDR3 sequence (DNA): TGTGCCATCAGTGAGTCGCAGGGGGCGGCTGGGGCCAACGTCCTGACTTTC. Translated: CAISESQGAAGANVLTF.